This T cell receptor beta chain comes out of a study of blood T cell repertoires in COVID-19. About the study: The study drew acute and convalescent COVID-19 samples from the United States, Italy and Spain. T cells, B-cell-depleted T cells, or PBMCs provided the cDNA or gDNA that served as material.

This table comes from immunoSEQ multiplex PCR, and its TCRdb copy is limited to in-frame clones, with some not included. There are about 140,000 clones in the sample; about 90% occur only once, and under 12% lies in the top ten. Germline V CDR1 and CDR2: MDHEN, SYDVKM. The CDR3 contains 12 residues. Trimming removed 5 bases from V and 16 bases from J; junction bases left unmatched: 8. The sequence was collected from a man in his 60s with active or convalescent COVID-19. Material: peripheral blood. The gene calls are TRBV28 and TRBJ1-5; 10 bases are shared with TRBD1. CDR3 nucleotide sequence: TGTGCCAGCAGTCAAAGGACAGGGGGGCTCCATTTT. Translating gives CASSQRTGGLHF.